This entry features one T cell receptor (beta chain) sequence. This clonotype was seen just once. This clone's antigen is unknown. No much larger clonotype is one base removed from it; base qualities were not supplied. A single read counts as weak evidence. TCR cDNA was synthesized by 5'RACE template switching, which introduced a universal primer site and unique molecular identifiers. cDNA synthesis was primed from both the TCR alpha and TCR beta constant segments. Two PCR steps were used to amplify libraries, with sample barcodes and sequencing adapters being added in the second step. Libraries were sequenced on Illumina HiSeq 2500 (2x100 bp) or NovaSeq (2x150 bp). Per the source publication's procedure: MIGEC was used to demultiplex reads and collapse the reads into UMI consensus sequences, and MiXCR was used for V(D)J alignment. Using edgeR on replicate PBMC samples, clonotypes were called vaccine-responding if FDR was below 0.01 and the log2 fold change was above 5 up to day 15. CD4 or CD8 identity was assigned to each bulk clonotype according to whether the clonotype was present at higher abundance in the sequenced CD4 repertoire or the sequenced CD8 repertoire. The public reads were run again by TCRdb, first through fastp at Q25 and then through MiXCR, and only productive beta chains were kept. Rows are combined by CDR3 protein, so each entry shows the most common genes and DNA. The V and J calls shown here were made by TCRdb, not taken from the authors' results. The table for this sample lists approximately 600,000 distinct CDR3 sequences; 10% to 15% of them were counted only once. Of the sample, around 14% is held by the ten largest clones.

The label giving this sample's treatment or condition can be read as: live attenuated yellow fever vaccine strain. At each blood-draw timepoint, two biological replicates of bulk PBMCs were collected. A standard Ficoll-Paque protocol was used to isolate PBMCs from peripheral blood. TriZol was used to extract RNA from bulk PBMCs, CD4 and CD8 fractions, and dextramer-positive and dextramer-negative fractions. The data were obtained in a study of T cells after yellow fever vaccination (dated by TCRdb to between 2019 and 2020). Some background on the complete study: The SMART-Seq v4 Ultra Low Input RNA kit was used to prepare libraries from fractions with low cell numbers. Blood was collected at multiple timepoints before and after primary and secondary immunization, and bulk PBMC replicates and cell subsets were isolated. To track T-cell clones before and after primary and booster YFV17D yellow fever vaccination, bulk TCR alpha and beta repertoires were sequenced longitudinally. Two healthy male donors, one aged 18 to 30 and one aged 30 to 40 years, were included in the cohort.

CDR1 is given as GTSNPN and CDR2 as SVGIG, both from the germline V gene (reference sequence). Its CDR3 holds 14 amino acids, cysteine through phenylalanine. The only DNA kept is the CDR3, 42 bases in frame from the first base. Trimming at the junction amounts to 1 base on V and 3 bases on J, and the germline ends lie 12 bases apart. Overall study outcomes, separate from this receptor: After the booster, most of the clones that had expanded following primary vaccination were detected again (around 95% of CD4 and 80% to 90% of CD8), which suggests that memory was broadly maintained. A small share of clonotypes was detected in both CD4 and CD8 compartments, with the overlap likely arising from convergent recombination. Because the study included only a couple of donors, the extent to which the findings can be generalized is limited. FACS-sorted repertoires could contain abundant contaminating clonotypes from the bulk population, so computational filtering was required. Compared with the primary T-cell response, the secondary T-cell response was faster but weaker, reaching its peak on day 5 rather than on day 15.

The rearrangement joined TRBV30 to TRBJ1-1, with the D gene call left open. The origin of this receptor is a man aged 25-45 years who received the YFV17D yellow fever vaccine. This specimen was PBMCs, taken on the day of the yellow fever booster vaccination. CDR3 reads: CAWSGTPPDTEAFF. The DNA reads TGTGCCTGGAGTGGAACACCCCCGGACACTGAAGCTTTCTTT.